One and the same sample provided the 31 T cell receptor beta chains below, sequenced in a study of early T cells in non-severe SARS-CoV-2 infection. A single record per CDR3 protein comes from TCRdb applying MiXCR to the 5' RACE reads. The sample carries roughly 58,000 distinct CDR3 sequences, approximately 6% recorded once. The sample comprised whole blood. These receptors were collected from an adult who was a healthcare worker with PCR-confirmed SARS-CoV-2 infection or an uninfected control (not recorded which).

This clonotype was picked up many times. This rearrangement joins TRBV12-3 or TRBV12-4 to TRBJ1-1; 7 bases are shared with TRBD1. J was trimmed by 1 base and V by 7 bases; bases with no gene match: 15. The CDR3 sequence is 17 residues long. The CDR3 sequence is CASIGRQGWGQNTEAFF. CDR3 bases: TGTGCCAGCATCGGACGACAGGGATGGGGTCAGAACACTGAAGCTTTCTTT.

This clonotype was detected a few times. This chain uses TRBV6-2 or TRBV6-3 with TRBJ2-3, with 9 bases aligning to TRBD2. Germline trimming cut 5 bases from V and 6 bases from J; bases unmatched to any gene: 12. In germline, CDR1 is MNHEY, CDR2 SVGEGT. This CDR3 comprises 16 residues. This CDR3 reads CASSPHSRGGLDTQYF. CDR3 nucleotide sequence: TGTGCCAGCAGTCCCCACTCGCGGGGGGGCCTGGATACGCAGTATTTT.

This clonotype has more than one count but fewer than ten. The rearrangement uses TRBV18 and TRBJ2-7; the match to TRBD2 covers 10 bases. From germline, CDR1 is KGHSH and CDR2 LQKENI. Trimming took 4 bases from V and 1 from J; bases not matched to a gene: 13. The CDR3 runs to 18 residues. The CDR3 sequence is CASSRGPELAGLSYEQYF. In DNA, the CDR3 is TGTGCCAGCTCACGCGGTCCCGAACTAGCGGGATTATCCTACGAGCAGTACTTC.

The CDR3 region is CASSPVGTGTDTQYF. Written as DNA, the CDR3 is TGTGCCAGCAGCCCGGTTGGGACAGGGACAGATACGCAGTATTTT. The V and J genes are TRBV11-2 and TRBJ2-3, with 9 nucleotides matching TRBD1. Unmatched junction bases numbered 6, after V lost 5 bases and J lost 3 bases. Germline CDR1 reads SGHAT; CDR2 reads FQNNGV. The CDR3 runs to 15 residues.

V usage is TRBV20-1 and J usage is TRBJ2-5; tentatively, D is TRBD2 (7 bases). Germline CDR1 is DFQATT and CDR2 is SNEGSKA (reference sequence). Trimming pared 4 bases from V and 4 bases from J, leaving 19 bases between. The CDR3 is made up of 15 amino acids. CDR3 region: CSAKYWGGPIETQYF. CDR3 nucleotide sequence: TGCAGTGCTAAATACTGGGGGGGCCCCATAGAGACCCAGTACTTC.

This clonotype has at least ten counts. The chain employs TRBV7-9 and TRBJ2-3, with 7 nucleotides matching TRBD1. V lost 10 bases and J lost 3; bases outside the gene matches: 4. The CDR3 spans 12 residues. CDR1 and CDR2 (germline): SEHNR, FQNEAQ (reference sequence). CDR3 DNA sequence: TGTGCCACCAGGGGGATTACAGATACGCAGTATTTT. It encodes CATRGITDTQYF.

J is TRBJ2-7 and V is TRBV19, with D possibly being TRBD2 (6 bases). The CDR3 totals 15 residues. Per the germline V gene, CDR1 is LNHDA and CDR2 is SQIVND (reference sequence). V dropped 2 bases and J dropped 3 bases, with 14 bases sitting between them. The CDR3 is CASSIWSGGNYEQYF. In DNA form, the CDR3 reads TGTGCCAGTAGTATATGGAGTGGAGGGAACTACGAGCAGTACTTC. Variable domain in full (rest from reference TRBV19 and TRBJ2-7): DGGITQSPKYLFRKEGQNVTLSCEQNLNHDAMYWYRQDPGQGLRLIYYSQIVNDFQKGDIAEGYSVSREKKESFPLTVTSAQKNPTAFYLCASSIWSGGNYEQYFGPGTRLTVT.

This clonotype showed up many times. The chain couples TRBV5-5 to TRBJ1-5; D is unclear. Germline values: CDR1 SGHKS, CDR2 YYEKEE (reference sequence). V lost 0 bases, J lost 7 bases, and 11 bases lay in between. The CDR3 runs to 14 residues. The CDR3 nucleotides read TGTGCCAGCAGCTTGGATCGCAGAGGCCAGCCCCAGCATTTT. Its translation: CASSLDRRGQPQHF. The full variable domain, with the rest looked up from reference TRBV5-5 and TRBJ1-5, is DAGVTQSPTHLIKTRGQQVTLRCSPISGHKSVSWYQQVLGQGPQFIFQYYEKEERGRGNFPDRFSARQFPNYSSELNVNALLLGDSALYLCASSLDRRGQPQHFGDGTRLSIL.

This clonotype was recorded many times. The chain joins TRBV20-1 to TRBJ2-2; 8 positions agree with TRBD1. CDR1 is DFQATT, CDR2 SNEGSKA, per germline (reference sequence). The junction had 3 bases not matched to a gene; V was cut back by 6 bases and J by 6 bases. The CDR3 extends over 12 amino acids. The CDR3 is CSASRGPGELFF. CDR3 bases: TGCAGTGCCAGCAGGGGGCCCGGGGAGCTGTTTTTT.

This clonotype was observed at least ten times. The gene calls are TRBV20-1 and TRBJ1-6, with TRBD1 as a possible D gene (5 bases). The germline V gene has CDR1 DFQATT and CDR2 SNEGSKA (reference sequence). With 3 bases removed from V and 4 bases from J, the gap between germline ends came to 10 bases. The CDR3 loop spans 14 amino acids. DNA for the CDR3: TGCAGTGCTAGCCGGGACCCTTATAATTCACCCCTCCACTTT. Its protein product is CSASRDPYNSPLHF.

This clonotype has a count of ten or more. The rearrangement uses TRBV24-1 and TRBJ2-1; D remains ambiguous. Germline CDR1 reads KGHDR; CDR2 reads SFDVKD. V was cut by 6 bases and J by 9 bases, with 8 bases left in between. The CDR3 totals 11 residues. The CDR3 loop reads CATSRLGEQFF. CDR3 DNA sequence: TGTGCCACCAGTCGGTTGGGTGAGCAGTTCTTC.

The sample holds many counts of this clonotype. The V gene is TRBV30, the J gene TRBJ1-6, with 8 bases lining up with TRBD1. The CDR3 spans 15 residues. The germline gives CDR1 GTSNPN, CDR2 SVGIG (reference sequence). Unmatched junction bases numbered 10, after V lost 2 bases and J lost 10 bases. The CDR3 DNA sequence: TGTGCCTGGAGTCCAGGACAGGGACTAGGGTCACCCCTCCACTTT. It codes for CAWSPGQGLGSPLHF.

The table lists this clonotype with many counts. CDR3 residues: CSVGTIGNTIYF. For the CDR3, the DNA is TGCAGCGTCGGGACAATAGGAAACACCATATATTTT. The J gene is TRBJ1-3, the V gene TRBV29-1, with D maybe TRBD1 (6 bases). The CDR3 spans 12 residues. Germline CDR1 and CDR2: SQVTM and ANQGSEA. The V gene lost 6 bases and the J gene lost 4 bases, with 10 bases spanning the gap.

This clonotype was counted a few times. V is TRBV12-3 or TRBV12-4 and J is TRBJ2-2, with D perhaps matching TRBD2 (5 bases). The germline V and J ends were trimmed by 2 bases and 3 bases, with 16 bases remaining between them. This CDR3 comprises 17 residues. Here the CDR3 reads CASSLMRVEWDTGELFF. DNA for the CDR3: TGTGCCAGCAGTTTAATGAGGGTGGAGTGGGACACCGGGGAGCTGTTTTTT.

The chain recombines TRBV6-2 or TRBV6-3 with TRBJ2-1, with 10 bases identical to TRBD2. The germline V gene has CDR1 MNHEY and CDR2 SVGEGT. The CDR3 sequence is 15 residues long. The V segment lost 5 bases and the J segment 2 bases; nucleotides outside the gene matches: 3. CDR3 amino acids: CASSLAGAPYNEQFF. The CDR3 region has the DNA TGTGCCAGCAGTCTAGCGGGGGCCCCCTACAATGAGCAGTTCTTC.

This clonotype has ten or more counts. V usage is TRBV4-3 and J usage is TRBJ2-7, with 7 nucleotides matching TRBD1. V lost 0 bases, J lost 5 bases, and 4 bases stayed unmatched. In germline, CDR1 is LGHNA, CDR2 YSLEER. The CDR3 extends over 14 amino acids. DNA for the CDR3: TGCGCCAGCAGCCAAGAAGGGGGCGAGAACGAGCAGTACTTC. The encoded protein is CASSQEGGENEQYF.

The CDR3 nucleotides are TGTGCCAGCAGCCCAACGAACAATGAGCAGTTCTTC. This codes for CASSPTNNEQFF. The V gene is TRBV7-2, the J gene TRBJ2-1; D uncertain. V shed 5 bases and J shed 5 bases, with 7 bases lying between them. The CDR3 is 12 residues long. Germline CDR1 reads SGHTA; CDR2 reads FQGNSA.

This rearrangement joins TRBV18 to TRBJ1-5; a weak D match, TRBD1 (5 bases). Trimming pared 1 base from V and 7 bases from J, leaving 11 bases between. The CDR3 contains 14 residues. Germline CDR1 and CDR2: KGHSH and LQKENI. In nucleotides, the CDR3 is TGTGCCAGCTCACCACGGGACGAGGGACAGCCCCAGCATTTT. This codes for CASSPRDEGQPQHF.

This clonotype was recorded many times. The rearrangement links TRBV7-9 to TRBJ1-6; weak D call: TRBD1 (6 bases). Trimming stripped 7 bases from V and 8 bases from J, with 12 bases between. The germline CDR1 and CDR2 sequences are SEHNR and FQNEAQ (reference sequence). This CDR3 is built from 13 residues. The CDR3 protein is CASNLRQDSPLHF. CDR3 nucleotide sequence: TGTGCCAGCAACCTCCGACAGGATTCACCCCTCCACTTT.

This clonotype was observed many times. This chain joins TRBV5-5 and TRBJ1-3; D uncertain. The CDR3 totals 15 residues. Germline assignment: CDR1 SGHKS and CDR2 YYEKEE (reference sequence). Trimming stripped 0 bases from V and 0 bases from J, with 7 bases between. The CDR3 spells CASSLVPGSGNTIYF. In DNA form, the CDR3 reads TGTGCCAGCAGCTTGGTTCCAGGCTCTGGAAACACCATATATTTT.

As for this clonotype: One junction end disagrees with the germline gene, perhaps due to a read error. V usage is TRBV18 and J usage is TRBJ2-3; D tentatively reads TRBD1 or TRBD2 (5 bases each). Germline CDR1 KGHSH, CDR2 LQKENI. This CDR3 has 15 residues. The CDR3 DNA is TGTGCCAGCTCACCATCAACGGGGCACTCAGATACACAGTATTTT. As protein: CASSPSTGHSDTQYF.

CDR3: CASSYGGGYTF. The DNA of the CDR3 is TGTGCCAGCAGTTACGGGGGAGGATACACCTTC. The rearrangement uses TRBV6-2 or TRBV6-3 and TRBJ1-2; D may be TRBD1 (5 bases). The germline V gene encodes CDR1 MNHEY and CDR2 SVGEGT. The CDR3 is 11 residues long. Trimming shortened V by 2 bases and J by 11 bases, and 9 bases separated the two germline ends.

This clonotype came up many times. CDR3 bases: TGTGCCAGCAGTCCTGGGACAGGGGAGGGAAACACTGAAGCTTTCTTT. Its translation: CASSPGTGEGNTEAFF. The chain recombines TRBV6-6 with TRBJ1-1, with 10 bases identical to TRBD1. Per germline, CDR1 MNHNY and CDR2 SVGAGI (reference sequence). The CDR3 totals 16 residues. V dropped 5 bases and J dropped 2; count of bases not matched to a gene: 8.

There are a few counts of this clonotype. V is TRBV25-1 and J is TRBJ2-2; possibly TRBD1 or TRBD2 for D (5 bases each). This CDR3 spans 14 amino acids. Trimming removed 10 bases at V and 5 bases at J, with 17 bases between. CDR1 is MGHDK, CDR2 SYGVNS, per germline. The CDR3 bases are TGTGCCACCCGAGAGGGGCGTGATACCGGGGAGCTGTTTTTT. Translated: CATREGRDTGELFF.

At least ten counts were recorded for this clonotype. This chain joins TRBV6-4 and TRBJ2-2; D may match TRBD1 or TRBD2 (5 bases each). The CDR3 has 14 amino acids. The ends were cut back, 7 bases at V and 1 base at J, with 10 bases in the middle. Germline V gene lookup returns CDR1 MRHNA and CDR2 SNTAGT. The CDR3 is CASKGTENTGELFF. CDR3 DNA: TGTGCCAGCAAGGGGACCGAGAACACCGGGGAGCTGTTTTTT.

At least ten counts were recorded for this clonotype. The rearrangement uses TRBV9 and TRBJ1-2, with TRBD1 matching over 7 bases. Trimming removed 4 bases from V and 5 bases from J; junction bases left unmatched: 11. The CDR3 sequence is 15 residues long. Germline CDR1 SGDLS, CDR2 YYNGEE. The CDR3 region has the DNA TGTGCCAGCAGCTTGGGACAGAGATCAGGTTATGGCTACACCTTC. This encodes CASSLGQRSGYGYTF.

This clonotype was recorded many times. The rearrangement uses TRBV4-3 and TRBJ2-1; D possibly corresponds to TRBD1 (6 bases). The germline CDR1 and CDR2 sequences are LGHNA and YSLEER. CDR3 length: 15 amino acids. V lost 2 bases, J lost 7 bases, and 15 bases lay in between. The CDR3 nucleotides are TGCGCCAGCAGCCAAAATGGACAGATTCCGAATGAGCAGTTCTTC. Translated: CASSQNGQIPNEQFF.

This clonotype turned up a few times. The genes are TRBV21-1 and TRBJ1-5. TRBV21-1 is termed a pseudogene. The CDR3 extends over 13 amino acids. The CDR3 loop is CASILQRNQPQHF. CDR3 nucleotides: TGTGCCAGCATCTTGCAGCGCAATCAGCCCCAGCATTTT.

The chain couples TRBV7-6 to TRBJ2-7; 8 bases align to TRBD2. V gave up 1 base and J gave up 4 bases; unmatched junction bases: 3. Looked up from germline, CDR1 is SGHVS and CDR2 is FNYEAQ. CDR3 size: 14 residues. This CDR3 is CASSLDGGAYEQYF. Written as DNA, the CDR3 is TGTGCCAGCAGCTTAGACGGGGGGGCTTACGAGCAGTACTTC.

The gene calls are TRBV7-2 and TRBJ2-7; D not resolved. Trimming stripped 5 bases from V and 4 bases from J, with 9 bases between. Germline assignment: CDR1 SGHTA and CDR2 FQGNSA. This CDR3 spans 12 amino acids. DNA of the CDR3: TGTGCCAGCAGCGACGCCCTGTACGAGCAGTACTTC. Its translation is CASSDALYEQYF.

The sample holds a few counts of this clonotype. V gene TRBV2 combines with J gene TRBJ2-3; tentatively, D is TRBD1 (8 bases). The germline V gene encodes CDR1 SNHLY and CDR2 FYNNEI. The germline V and J ends were trimmed by 9 bases and 6 bases, with 19 bases remaining between them. This CDR3 comprises 14 residues. For the CDR3, the DNA is TGTGCCAGTGGGGGGGGACAGGCCCGCGATACGCAGTATTTT. This translates into CASGGGQARDTQYF.